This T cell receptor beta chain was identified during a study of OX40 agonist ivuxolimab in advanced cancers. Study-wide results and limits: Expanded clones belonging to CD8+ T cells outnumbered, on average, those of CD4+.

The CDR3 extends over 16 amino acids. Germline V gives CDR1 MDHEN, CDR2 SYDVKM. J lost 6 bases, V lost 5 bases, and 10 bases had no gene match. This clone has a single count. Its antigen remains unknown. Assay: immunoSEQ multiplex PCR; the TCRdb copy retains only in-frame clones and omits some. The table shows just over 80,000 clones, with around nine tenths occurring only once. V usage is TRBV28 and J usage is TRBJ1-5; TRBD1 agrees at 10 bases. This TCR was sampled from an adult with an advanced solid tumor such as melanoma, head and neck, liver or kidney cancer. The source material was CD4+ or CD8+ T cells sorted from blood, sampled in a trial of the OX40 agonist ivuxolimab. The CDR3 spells CASSPPDRGGSQPQHF. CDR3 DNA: TGTGCCAGCAGTCCCCCGGACAGGGGGGGAAGTCAGCCCCAGCATTTT.